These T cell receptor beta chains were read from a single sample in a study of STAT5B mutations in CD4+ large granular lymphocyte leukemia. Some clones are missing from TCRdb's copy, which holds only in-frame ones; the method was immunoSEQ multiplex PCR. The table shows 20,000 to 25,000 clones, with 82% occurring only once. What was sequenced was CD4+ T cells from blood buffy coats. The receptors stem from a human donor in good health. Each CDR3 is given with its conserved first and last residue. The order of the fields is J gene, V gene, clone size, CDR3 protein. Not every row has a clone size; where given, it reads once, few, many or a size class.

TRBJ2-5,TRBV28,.,CASSTSFEQYF
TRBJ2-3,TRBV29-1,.,CSALGTSGSTDTQYF
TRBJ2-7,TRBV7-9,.,CASSLEELAYEQYF
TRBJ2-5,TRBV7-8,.,CASITTVQETQYF
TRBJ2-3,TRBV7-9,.,CASSQSLAGTDTQYF
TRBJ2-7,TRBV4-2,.,CASSQGRSTYEQYF
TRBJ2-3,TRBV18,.,CASSPPGLAGAGWYF
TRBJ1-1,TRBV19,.,CASSTTDRGQNTEAFF
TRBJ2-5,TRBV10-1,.,CASMYRGVRETQYF
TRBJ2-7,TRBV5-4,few,CASSLSFGYEQYF
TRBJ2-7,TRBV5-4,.,CASSLIQGHEQYF
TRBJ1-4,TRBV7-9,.,CASRLQGWVGEKLFF
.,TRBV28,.,CASSTVGGSYEQYF
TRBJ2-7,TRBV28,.,CASSLTRTRRYEQYF
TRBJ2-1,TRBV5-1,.,CASSDAGDPSYNEQFF
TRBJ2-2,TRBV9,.,CASSGRVTGSTGELFF
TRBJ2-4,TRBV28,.,CASSPPRSLGKNIQYF
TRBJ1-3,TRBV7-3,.,CASSLTPGNTIYF
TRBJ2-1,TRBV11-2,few,CASSLSYGGARNEQFF
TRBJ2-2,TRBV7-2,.,CASSSQGLDTGELFF
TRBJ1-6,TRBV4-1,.,CASSQTPTTGNNSPLHF
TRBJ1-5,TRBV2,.,CASSDYMENQPQHF
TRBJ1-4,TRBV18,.,CASSLDSNEKLFF
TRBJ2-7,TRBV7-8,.,CASSFRTSGITEQYF
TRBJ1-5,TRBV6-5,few,CASSTRTNQPQHF
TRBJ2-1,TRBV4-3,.,CASSQGQSSYNEQFF
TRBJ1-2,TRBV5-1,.,CASRTENYGYTF
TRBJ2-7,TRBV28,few,CASSLGSSYEQYF
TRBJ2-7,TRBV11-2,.,CASSLSPRSSYEQYF
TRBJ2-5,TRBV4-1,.,CASSQAGPPAQETQYF
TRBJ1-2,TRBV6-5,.,CATSRDRAYTF
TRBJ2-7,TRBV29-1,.,CSVEDWGTSGTYEQYF
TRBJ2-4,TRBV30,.,CAWSVPGGGIQYF
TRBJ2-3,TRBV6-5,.,CASSYRRRADTQYF
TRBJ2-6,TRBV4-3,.,CASSQEGVLRGANVLTF
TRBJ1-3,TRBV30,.,CASVQWSTIYF
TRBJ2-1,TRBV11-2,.,CASSLAGGSFSGQGQFF
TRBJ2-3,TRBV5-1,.,CASSFSGETDTQYF
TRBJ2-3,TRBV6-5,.,CASSYLLRTPQYF
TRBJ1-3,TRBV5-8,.,CASSLAGNTIYF
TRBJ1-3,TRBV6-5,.,CASSSLSSGNTIYF
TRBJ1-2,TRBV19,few,CASRTGGAVGYGYTF
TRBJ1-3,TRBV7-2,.,CASSSLTGNTIYF
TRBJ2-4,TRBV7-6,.,CASSLKTGTGVNIQYF
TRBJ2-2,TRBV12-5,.,CASGLGLTSGNTGELFF
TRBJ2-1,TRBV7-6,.,CASSLQVEGSEQFF
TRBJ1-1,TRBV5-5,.,CASSLVPGTGTEAFF
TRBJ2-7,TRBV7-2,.,CASSRELGREQYF
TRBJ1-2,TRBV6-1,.,CASFGTVNYGYTF
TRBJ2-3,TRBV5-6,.,CASSSLVGRDGASTDTQYF
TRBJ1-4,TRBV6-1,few,CASSEALGTGVNEKLFF
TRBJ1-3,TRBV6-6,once,CASSFQVGNTIYF
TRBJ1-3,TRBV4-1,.,CASSQGLPVSGNTIYF
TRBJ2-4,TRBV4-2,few,CASSQAGHRNIQYF
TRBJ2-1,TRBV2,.,CATSEGWNEQFF
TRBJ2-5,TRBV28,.,CASSGIARGETQYF
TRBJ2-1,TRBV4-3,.,CASSQGPFVEQFF
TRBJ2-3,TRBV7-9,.,CASSLVLGVRQYF
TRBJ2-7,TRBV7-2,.,CASSSRRAGGRDEQYF
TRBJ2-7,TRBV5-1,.,CASSRGSPTYEQYF